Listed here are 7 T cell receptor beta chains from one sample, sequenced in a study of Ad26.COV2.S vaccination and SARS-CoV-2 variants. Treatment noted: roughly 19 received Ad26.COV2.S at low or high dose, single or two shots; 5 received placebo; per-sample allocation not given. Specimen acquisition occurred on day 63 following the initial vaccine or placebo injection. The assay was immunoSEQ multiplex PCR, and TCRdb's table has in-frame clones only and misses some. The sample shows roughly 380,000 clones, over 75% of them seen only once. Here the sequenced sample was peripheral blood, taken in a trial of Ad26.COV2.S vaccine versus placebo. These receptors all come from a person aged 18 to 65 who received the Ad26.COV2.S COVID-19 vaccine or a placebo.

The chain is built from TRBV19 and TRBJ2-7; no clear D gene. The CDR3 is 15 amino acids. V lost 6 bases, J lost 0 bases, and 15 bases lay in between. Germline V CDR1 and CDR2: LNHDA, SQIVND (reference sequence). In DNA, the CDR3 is TGTGCCAGTAGATCGCAGGCAGATAGCTCCTACGAGCAGTACTTC. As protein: CASRSQADSSYEQYF.

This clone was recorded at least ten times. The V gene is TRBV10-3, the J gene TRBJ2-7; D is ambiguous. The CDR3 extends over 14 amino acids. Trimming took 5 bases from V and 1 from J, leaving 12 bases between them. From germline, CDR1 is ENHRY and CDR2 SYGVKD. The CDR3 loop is CAISPSKGSYEQYF. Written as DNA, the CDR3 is TGTGCCATCAGTCCGTCAAAAGGGTCCTACGAGCAGTACTTC.

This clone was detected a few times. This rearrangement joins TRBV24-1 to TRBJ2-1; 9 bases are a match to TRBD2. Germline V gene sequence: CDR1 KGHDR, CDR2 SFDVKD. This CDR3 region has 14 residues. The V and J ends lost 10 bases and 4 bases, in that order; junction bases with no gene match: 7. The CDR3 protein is CATSSGGVYNEQFF. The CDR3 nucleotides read TGTGCCACGAGTAGCGGGGGAGTATACAATGAGCAGTTCTTC.

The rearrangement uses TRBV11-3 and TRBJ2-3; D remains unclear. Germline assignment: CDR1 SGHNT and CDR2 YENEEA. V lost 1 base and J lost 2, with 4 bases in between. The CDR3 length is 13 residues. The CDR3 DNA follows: TGTGCCAGCAGCTTAGTTACCACAGATACGCAGTATTTT. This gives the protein CASSLVTTDTQYF.

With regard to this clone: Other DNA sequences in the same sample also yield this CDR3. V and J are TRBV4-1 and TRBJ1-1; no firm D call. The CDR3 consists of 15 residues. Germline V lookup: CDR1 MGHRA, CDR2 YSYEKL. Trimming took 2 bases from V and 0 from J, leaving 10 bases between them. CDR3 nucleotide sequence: TGCGCCAGCAGCCAAAAGGGAGGAATGAACACTGAAGCTTTCTTT. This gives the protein CASSQKGGMNTEAFF.

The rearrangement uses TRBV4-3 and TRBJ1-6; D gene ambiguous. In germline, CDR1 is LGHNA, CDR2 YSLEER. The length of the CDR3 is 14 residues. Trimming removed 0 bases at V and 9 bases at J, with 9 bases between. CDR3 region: CASSQDWGASPLHF. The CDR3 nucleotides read TGCGCCAGCAGCCAAGATTGGGGTGCTTCACCCCTCCACTTT.

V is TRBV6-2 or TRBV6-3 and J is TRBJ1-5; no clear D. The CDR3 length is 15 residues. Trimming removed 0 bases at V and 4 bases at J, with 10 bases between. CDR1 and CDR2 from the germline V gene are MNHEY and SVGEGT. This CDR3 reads CASSYSRQDNQPQHF. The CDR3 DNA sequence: TGTGCCAGCAGTTACTCGCGTCAGGATAATCAGCCCCAGCATTTT.